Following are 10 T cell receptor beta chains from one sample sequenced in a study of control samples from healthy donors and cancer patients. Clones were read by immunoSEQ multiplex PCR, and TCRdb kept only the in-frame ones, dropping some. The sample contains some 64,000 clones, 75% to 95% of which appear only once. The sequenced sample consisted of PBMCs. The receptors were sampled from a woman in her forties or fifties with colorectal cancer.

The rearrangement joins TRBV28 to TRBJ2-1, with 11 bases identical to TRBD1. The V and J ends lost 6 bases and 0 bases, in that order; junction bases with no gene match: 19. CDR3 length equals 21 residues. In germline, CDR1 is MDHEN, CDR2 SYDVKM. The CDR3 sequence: CASRNIAGTGGRQSSYNEQFF. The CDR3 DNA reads TGTGCCAGCAGAAACATAGCCGGGACAGGGGGTCGGCAGAGCTCCTACAATGAGCAGTTCTTC.

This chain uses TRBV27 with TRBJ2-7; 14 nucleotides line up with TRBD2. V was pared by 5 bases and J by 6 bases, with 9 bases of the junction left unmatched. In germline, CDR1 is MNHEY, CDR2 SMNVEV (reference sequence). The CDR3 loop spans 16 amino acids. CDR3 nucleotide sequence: TGTGCCAGCAGTCCGGAGGGACTAGCGGGAGCAGGCGAGCAGTACTTC. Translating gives CASSPEGLAGAGEQYF.

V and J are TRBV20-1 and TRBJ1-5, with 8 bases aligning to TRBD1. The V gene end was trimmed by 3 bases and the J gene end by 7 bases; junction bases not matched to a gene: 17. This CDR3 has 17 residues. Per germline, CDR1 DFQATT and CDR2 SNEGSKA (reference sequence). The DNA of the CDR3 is TGCAGTGCTAGTAGTGGTGGGTGGGACAGGTATAGCCAGCCCCAGCATTTT. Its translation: CSASSGGWDRYSQPQHF.

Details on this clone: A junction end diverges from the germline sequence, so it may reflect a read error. The chain's CDR3 is CASREDRNNYGYTF. CDR3 bases: TGTGCCAGCAGAGAAGACAGGAACAACTATGGCTACACCTTC. This chain links TRBV2 with TRBJ1-2; D is possibly TRBD1 (6 bases). Per the germline V gene, CDR1 is SNHLY and CDR2 is FYNNEI. This CDR3 comprises 14 residues.

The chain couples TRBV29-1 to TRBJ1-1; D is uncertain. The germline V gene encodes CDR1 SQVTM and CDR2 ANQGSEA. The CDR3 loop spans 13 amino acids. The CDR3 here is CTSAVDIGFEAFF. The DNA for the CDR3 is TGCACCTCCGCAGTGGATATAGGGTTTGAAGCTTTCTTT.

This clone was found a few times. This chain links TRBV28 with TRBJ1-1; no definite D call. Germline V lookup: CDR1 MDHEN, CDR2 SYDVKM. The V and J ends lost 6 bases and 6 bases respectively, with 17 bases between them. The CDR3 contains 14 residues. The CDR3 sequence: CASRPTGRSSEAFF. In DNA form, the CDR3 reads TGTGCCAGCAGGCCGACGGGGAGATCGTCTGAAGCTTTCTTT.

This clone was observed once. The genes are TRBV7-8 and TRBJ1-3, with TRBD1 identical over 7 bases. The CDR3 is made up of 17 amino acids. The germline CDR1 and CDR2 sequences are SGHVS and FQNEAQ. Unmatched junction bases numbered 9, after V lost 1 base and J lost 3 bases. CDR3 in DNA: TGTGCCAGCAGCTTAGAACGACAGGGTGCTCGTGGAAACACCATATATTTT. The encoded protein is CASSLERQGARGNTIYF.

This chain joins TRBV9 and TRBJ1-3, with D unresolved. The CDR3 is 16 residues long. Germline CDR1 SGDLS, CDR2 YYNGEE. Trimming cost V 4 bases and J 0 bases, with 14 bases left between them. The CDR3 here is CASSPSPLLSGNTIYF. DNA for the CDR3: TGTGCCAGCAGCCCCTCACCACTCCTCTCTGGAAACACCATATATTTT.

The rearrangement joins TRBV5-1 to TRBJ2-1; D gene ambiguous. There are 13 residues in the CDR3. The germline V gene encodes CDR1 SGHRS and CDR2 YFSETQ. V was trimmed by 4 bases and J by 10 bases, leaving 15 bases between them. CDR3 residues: CASSPALGPEQFF. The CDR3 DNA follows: TGCGCCAGCAGCCCGGCTCTGGGCCCCGAGCAGTTCTTC.

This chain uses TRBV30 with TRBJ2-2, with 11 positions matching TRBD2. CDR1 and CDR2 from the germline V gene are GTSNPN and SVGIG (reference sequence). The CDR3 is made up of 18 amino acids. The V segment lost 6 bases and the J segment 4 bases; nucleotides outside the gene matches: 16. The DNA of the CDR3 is TGTGCCTGCGGACAGGGCTCTAGCGGGGGGAGGAGCACCGGGGAGCTGTTTTTT. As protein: CACGQGSSGGRSTGELFF.